These T cell receptor beta chains were read from a single sample in a study of T cell responses to AZD1222 COVID-19 vaccine. Clones were read by immunoSEQ multiplex PCR, and TCRdb kept only the in-frame ones, dropping some. This table holds under 150,000 clones, 92% found once. Sequenced material: peripheral blood, taken 28 days after the second AZD1222 dose. Every receptor here comes from an adult who received the AZD1222 COVID-19 vaccine. Both conserved end residues are part of each CDR3. D genes are given only for firm matches. Not all rows give a size; the values are once, few, many and, for expanded clones, a class.

clone_size,v_call,j_call,d_call,cdr3_aa,cdr3_nt
-,TRBV28,TRBJ1-5,TRBD1,CASSSPRRDRGHDQPQHF,TGTGCCAGCAGTTCTCCCCGAAGGGACAGGGGGCATGATCAGCCCCAGCATTTT
-,TRBV7-9,TRBJ2-1,-,CASSPRGGESAYNEQFF,TGTGCCAGCAGCCCTAGGGGGGGAGAGAGCGCCTACAATGAGCAGTTCTTC
-,TRBV25-1,TRBJ1-1,-,CASRKGGTVNTEAFF,TGTGCCAGCAGGAAGGGGGGGACGGTGAACACTGAAGCTTTCTTT
-,TRBV6-5,TRBJ2-2,TRBD1,CASKRDRGDGELFF,TGTGCCAGCAAGCGGGACAGGGGGGACGGGGAGCTGTTTTTT
-,TRBV15,TRBJ2-3,TRBD1,CATSRDITGVGTDTQYF,TGTGCCACCAGCAGAGACATAACAGGGGTCGGCACAGATACGCAGTATTTT
-,TRBV28,TRBJ2-7,-,CASSPPLGGRNYEQYF,TGTGCCAGCAGTCCACCCCTCGGGGGACGAAATTACGAGCAGTACTTC
-,TRBV19,TRBJ1-5,-,CASSMGQGGQPQHF,TGTGCCAGTAGTATGGGGCAGGGTGGACAGCCCCAGCATTTT
once,TRBV9,TRBJ1-1,-,CASSPLRAAGTEAFF,TGTGCCAGCAGCCCCCTCCGGGCGGCTGGGACTGAAGCTTTCTTT
-,TRBV30,TRBJ2-1,-,CAWSPFLEGDNEQFF,TGTGCCTGGAGTCCATTCCTGGAGGGGGACAATGAGCAGTTCTTC
-,TRBV28,TRBJ1-6,-,CASSTLGVGDSYNSPLHF,TGTGCCAGCAGTACACTAGGGGTAGGGGACTCCTATAATTCACCCCTCCACTTT
-,TRBV2,TRBJ2-1,TRBD1,CASSDRGNEQFF,TGTGCCAGCAGTGACAGGGGGAATGAGCAGTTCTTC
-,TRBV29-1,TRBJ2-2,TRBD2,CSALLAGVRTGELFF,TGCAGCGCTCTCCTGGCGGGAGTGCGGACCGGGGAGCTGTTTTTT
-,TRBV19,TRBJ1-1,-,CASKGVGETEAFF,TGTGCCAGTAAAGGGGTCGGAGAGACTGAAGCTTTCTTT
-,TRBV7-9,TRBJ2-5,-,CASSPGVGGLNNQETQYF,TGTGCCAGCAGCCCGGGGGTAGGGGGACTAAACAACCAAGAGACCCAGTACTTC
once,TRBV20-1,TRBJ2-1,-,CSARAQVEQFF,TGCAGTGCTAGAGCCCAGGTGGAGCAGTTCTTC